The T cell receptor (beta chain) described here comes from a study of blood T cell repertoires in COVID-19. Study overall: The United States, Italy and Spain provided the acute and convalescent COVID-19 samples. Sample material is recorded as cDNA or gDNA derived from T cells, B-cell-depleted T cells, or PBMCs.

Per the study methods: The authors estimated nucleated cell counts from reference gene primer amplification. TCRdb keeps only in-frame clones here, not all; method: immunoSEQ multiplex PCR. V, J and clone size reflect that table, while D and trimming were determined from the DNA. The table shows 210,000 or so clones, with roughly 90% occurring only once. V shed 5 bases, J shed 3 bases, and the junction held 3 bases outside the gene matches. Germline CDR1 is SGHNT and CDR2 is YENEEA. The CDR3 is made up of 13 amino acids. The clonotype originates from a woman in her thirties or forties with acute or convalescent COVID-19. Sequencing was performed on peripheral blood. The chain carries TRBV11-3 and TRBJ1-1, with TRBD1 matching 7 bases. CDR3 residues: CASSPDRDTEAFF. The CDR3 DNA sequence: TGTGCCAGCAGCCCCGACAGGGACACTGAAGCTTTCTTT.